The 25 T cell receptor beta chains below all came from one sample that was sequenced in a study of cytotoxic CD8 clonotypes in ibrutinib-treated CLL. Measured with immunoSEQ multiplex PCR; TCRdb has only the in-frame clones, and not every one. The data hold roughly 300,000 clones, with around 69% observed a single time. Source: PBMCs, taken at disease progression, from a patient treated with ibrutinib. Every receptor here comes from a human donor with chronic lymphocytic leukemia.

V gene TRBV11-2 combines with J gene TRBJ2-7, with D perhaps TRBD1 or TRBD2 (6 bases each). Germline CDR1 and CDR2: SGHAT and FQNNGV. V lost 5 bases to trimming and J lost 0 bases, with 14 bases between them. This CDR3 region has 15 residues. The CDR3 is CASSKRGVISYEQYF. CDR3 sequence (DNA): TGTGCCAGCAGCAAGAGGGGGGTGATCTCCTACGAGCAGTACTTC.

The chain combines TRBV2 with TRBJ1-6; maybe TRBD1 (5 bases). The CDR3 consists of 18 residues. Trimming pared 2 bases from V and 0 bases from J, leaving 14 bases between. CDR1 and CDR2 from the germline V gene are SNHLY and FYNNEI. CDR3 sequence: CASSERLGPFSYNSPLHF. CDR3 nucleotides: TGTGCCAGCAGTGAAAGGCTGGGACCCTTCTCCTATAATTCACCCCTCCACTTT.

There are a few counts of this clone. This chain connects TRBV7-8 to TRBJ2-7, with 7 bases matching TRBD2. CDR1 and CDR2 (germline): SGHVS, FQNEAQ. V dropped 4 bases and J dropped 6; count of bases not matched to a gene: 12. The CDR3 contains 15 residues. For the CDR3, the DNA is TGTGCCAGCAGCTCAACCGGGGTAGCGGGCCGCGAGCAGTACTTC. This sequence encodes CASSSTGVAGREQYF.

This chain connects TRBV5-4 to TRBJ2-2; either TRBD1 or TRBD2 may supply D (6 bases each). V was clipped by 0 bases and J by 5 bases, with 14 bases between them. CDR1 and CDR2 (germline): SGHNT, YYREEE (reference sequence). The CDR3 length is 16 residues. Written as DNA, the CDR3 is TGTGCCAGCAGCTTGGTACTAGGGGGGAGTACCGGGGAGCTGTTTTTT. Its protein is CASSLVLGGSTGELFF.

This clone was recorded only once. The rearrangement links TRBV5-4 to TRBJ2-7; D gene ambiguous. Trimming pared 2 bases from V and 1 base from J, leaving 7 bases between. Germline loops: CDR1 SGHNT, CDR2 YYREEE (reference sequence). CDR3 length: 13 residues. DNA of the CDR3: TGTGCCAGCAGCTTAACCGTGTCCTACGAGCAGTACTTC. Translating it yields CASSLTVSYEQYF.

The V gene is TRBV19, the J gene TRBJ2-7; D uncertain. CDR3 length: 13 residues. V lost 6 bases, J lost 2 bases, and 11 bases lay in between. Germline V gives CDR1 LNHDA, CDR2 SQIVND (reference sequence). In DNA form, the CDR3 reads TGTGCCAGTAGCCCCTGGACGACCTACGAGCAGTACTTC. It encodes CASSPWTTYEQYF.

The CDR3 protein is CASRRLADVYNEQFF. The CDR3 DNA reads as TGTGCCAGCAGAAGACTAGCGGATGTCTACAATGAGCAGTTCTTC. The rearrangement joins TRBV6-5 to TRBJ2-1, with TRBD2 identical over 9 bases. The germline V gene encodes CDR1 MNHEY and CDR2 SVGAGI. V shed 6 bases and J 3 bases; nucleotides not matched to a gene: 6. CDR3 size: 15 residues.

The chain carries TRBV10-3 and TRBJ1-6; TRBD1 agrees at 9 bases. V trimming: 7 bases; J trimming: 6 bases; junction bases outside the gene matches: 4. Germline assignment: CDR1 ENHRY and CDR2 SYGVKD. The CDR3 consists of 14 residues. For the CDR3, the DNA is TGTGCCATCATGGCGGGACAGGGTAATTCACCCCTCCACTTT. Translation: CAIMAGQGNSPLHF.

The chain combines TRBV25-1 with TRBJ1-1, with D perhaps TRBD1 (5 bases). The CDR3 is 14 amino acids. V gave up 4 bases and J gave up 5 bases, with 14 bases separating them. Germline-derived CDR1 and CDR2 are MGHDK and SYGVNS. The CDR3 protein is CASSGLGRQTEAFF. The CDR3 DNA sequence: TGTGCCAGCAGTGGGCTGGGGAGACAGACTGAAGCTTTCTTT.

This chain links TRBV18 with TRBJ2-7; TRBD1 matches at 8 bases. Losses at the gene ends were 3 bases for V and 4 bases for J; bases not matched to a gene: 5. Looked up from germline, CDR1 is KGHSH and CDR2 is LQKENI. CDR3 length: 14 amino acids. The CDR3 DNA is TGTGCCAGCTCACCCCAGGACAGGGCGTACGAGCAGTACTTC. It encodes CASSPQDRAYEQYF. The whole variable domain, filled in from reference TRBV18 and TRBJ2-7, reads NAGVMQNPRHLVRRRGQEARLRCSPMKGHSHVYWYRQLPEEGLKFMVYLQKENIIDESGMPKERFSAEFPKEGPSILRIQQVVRGDSAAYFCASSPQDRAYEQYFGPGTRLTVT.

V and J are TRBV10-3 and TRBJ1-3, with 8 nucleotides matching TRBD1. The germline gives CDR1 ENHRY, CDR2 SYGVKD. The CDR3 totals 16 residues. The V and J ends lost 5 bases and 2 bases, in that order; junction bases with no gene match: 8. The CDR3: CAISSLQGATGNTIYF. The CDR3 coding sequence is TGTGCCATCAGTAGCCTTCAGGGGGCAACTGGAAACACCATATATTTT.

This sequence joins TRBV27 and TRBJ2-7; a weak D match, TRBD1 (8 bases). The V gene's germline CDR1 is MNHEY and CDR2 SMNVEV (reference sequence). CDR3 length: 15 amino acids. Trimming removed 2 bases from V and 5 bases from J, with 16 bases in between. Written as DNA, the CDR3 is TGTGCCAGCAGTTTAGGGCCACAGGGGGGGAACGAGCAGTACTTC. It encodes CASSLGPQGGNEQYF.

The genes are TRBV29-1 and TRBJ1-4; 12 nucleotides match TRBD1. V dropped 6 bases and J dropped 6; count of bases not matched to a gene: 2. Germline lookup yields CDR1 SQVTM and CDR2 ANQGSEA. The CDR3 totals 13 residues. The CDR3 nucleotides read TGCAGCGTGGGACAGGGGGCGGATGAAAAACTGTTTTTT. It encodes CSVGQGADEKLFF.

This chain connects TRBV29-1 to TRBJ2-1; 9 positions agree with TRBD1. The junction had 8 bases not matched to a gene; V was cut back by 2 bases and J by 9 bases. Germline V CDR1 and CDR2: SQVTM, ANQGSEA. The CDR3 is made up of 14 amino acids. The CDR3 bases are TGCAGCGTTGAAACAGGGGGCATTTATTTTGAGCAGTTCTTC. It is translated as CSVETGGIYFEQFF.

The V gene is TRBV29-1, the J gene TRBJ2-5, with 7 bases lining up with TRBD1. The CDR3 is 14 residues long. The ends lost 6 bases at V and 6 bases at J; junction bases unmatched: 13. Germline CDR1 SQVTM, CDR2 ANQGSEA. The CDR3 bases are TGCAGCGTGGCCGGGGACCAGGGGGTGAAGACCCAGTACTTC. Translation: CSVAGDQGVKTQYF.

A word on this clone: The same CDR3 is also encoded by other DNA sequences in this sample. The gene calls are TRBV4-3 and TRBJ2-1; TRBD2 agrees at 9 bases. Trimming at V came to 0 bases and at J to 5 bases, leaving 8 bases not matched to a gene. Germline values: CDR1 LGHNA, CDR2 YSLEER. There are 17 residues in the CDR3. The CDR3 is CASSQDLGLAGHNEQFF. For the CDR3, the DNA is TGCGCCAGCAGCCAAGATCTGGGACTAGCTGGCCACAATGAGCAGTTCTTC.

The J gene is TRBJ1-1, the V gene TRBV29-1; D call uncertain. The CDR3 has 13 amino acids. Germline V gene lookup returns CDR1 SQVTM and CDR2 ANQGSEA. With 7 bases removed from V and 0 bases from J, the gap between germline ends came to 12 bases. The chain's CDR3 is CSASPRLNTEAFF. The CDR3 nucleotides are TGCAGCGCCAGTCCTCGATTGAACACTGAAGCTTTCTTT.

V gene TRBV29-1 combines with J gene TRBJ1-2; TRBD1 agrees at 7 bases. The CDR3 sequence is 15 residues long. CDR1 and CDR2 (germline): SQVTM, ANQGSEA. Trimming removed 1 base from V and 1 base from J; junction bases left unmatched: 6. The CDR3 nucleotides read TGCAGCGTTGAAGTCCCGGACAGGCTTAACTATGGCTACACCTTC. This codes for CSVEVPDRLNYGYTF.

J is TRBJ2-7 and V is TRBV19; D is undetermined. Germline V lookup: CDR1 LNHDA, CDR2 SQIVND (reference sequence). V lost 2 bases and J lost 2, with 10 bases in between. This CDR3 comprises 14 residues. The CDR3 sequence: CASSIRVSTYEQYF. The DNA of the CDR3 is TGTGCCAGTAGTATAAGGGTCAGCACCTACGAGCAGTACTTC.

The rearrangement uses TRBV29-1 and TRBJ2-1, with a tentative D call TRBD2 (5 bases). Germline-derived CDR1 and CDR2 are SQVTM and ANQGSEA. The V end was cut by 3 bases, the J end by 6 bases, with 18 bases between. The CDR3 runs to 15 residues. CDR3: CSVDRMTGKGNEQFF. Written as DNA, the CDR3 is TGCAGCGTTGATCGAATGACGGGGAAGGGCAATGAGCAGTTCTTC.

This clone has only a few counts. The gene calls are TRBV11-3 and TRBJ2-1, with 10 bases that match TRBD2. CDR1 and CDR2 from the germline V gene are SGHNT and YENEEA. The CDR3 contains 16 residues. V lost 1 base, J lost 2 bases, and 2 bases stayed unmatched. CDR3: CASSLGTSGPYNEQFF. The CDR3 coding sequence is TGTGCCAGCAGCTTAGGGACTAGCGGTCCCTACAATGAGCAGTTCTTC.

V gene TRBV10-3 combines with J gene TRBJ2-7, with D possibly matching TRBD1 (6 bases). The CDR3 length is 13 residues. Trimming stripped 0 bases from V and 6 bases from J, with 9 bases between. CDR1 and CDR2 (germline): ENHRY, SYGVKD. This chain's CDR3 is CAISESRDTEQYF. The CDR3 DNA follows: TGTGCCATCAGTGAGTCGAGGGACACCGAGCAGTACTTC.

V and J are TRBV5-1 and TRBJ1-3; D is possibly TRBD1 (5 bases). Trimming removed 0 bases from V and 0 bases from J, with 10 bases in between. CDR1 and CDR2 (germline): SGHRS, YFSETQ. The CDR3 consists of 16 residues. The DNA for the CDR3 is TGCGCCAGCAGCTTGGCCGGGGGTAACTCTGGAAACACCATATATTTT. Translated: CASSLAGGNSGNTIYF.

The chain combines TRBV5-1 with TRBJ1-3; maybe TRBD1 (6 bases). The CDR3 loop spans 17 amino acids. Trimming left V 0 bases short and J 4 bases short, with 17 bases between. The germline CDR1 and CDR2 sequences are SGHRS and YFSETQ. The CDR3 protein is CASSLGPTQGSGNTIYF. DNA of the CDR3: TGCGCCAGCAGCTTGGGGCCCACACAGGGTTCCGGAAACACCATATATTTT.

Worth noting for this clone: The sample has other DNA sequences that encode this CDR3 too. CDR3 in amino acids: CASSWTENTEAFF. The CDR3 coding sequence is TGTGCCAGCAGCTGGACCGAGAACACTGAAGCTTTCTTT. The chain employs TRBV6-5 and TRBJ1-1; D not certain. CDR1 MNHEY and CDR2 SVGAGI come from the germline V gene. CDR3 length: 13 residues. Trimming shortened V by 6 bases and J by 1 base, and 9 bases separated the two germline ends.